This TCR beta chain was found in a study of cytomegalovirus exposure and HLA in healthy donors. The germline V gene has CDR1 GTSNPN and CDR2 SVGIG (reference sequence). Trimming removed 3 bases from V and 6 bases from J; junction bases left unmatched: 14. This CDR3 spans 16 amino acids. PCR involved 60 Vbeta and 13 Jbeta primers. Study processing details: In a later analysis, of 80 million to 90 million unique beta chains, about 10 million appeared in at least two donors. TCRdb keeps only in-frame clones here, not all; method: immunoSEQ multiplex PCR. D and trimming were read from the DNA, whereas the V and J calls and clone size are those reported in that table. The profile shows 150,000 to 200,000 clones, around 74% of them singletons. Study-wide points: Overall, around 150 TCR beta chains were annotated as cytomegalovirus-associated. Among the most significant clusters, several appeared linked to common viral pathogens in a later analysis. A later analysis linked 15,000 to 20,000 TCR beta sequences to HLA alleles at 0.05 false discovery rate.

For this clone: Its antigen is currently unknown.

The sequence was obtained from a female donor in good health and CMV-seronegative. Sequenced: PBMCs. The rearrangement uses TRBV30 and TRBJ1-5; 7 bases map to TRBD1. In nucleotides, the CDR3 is TGTGCCTGGAGCGGGGACAGCTTGTCGGGTTCTCAGCCCCAGCATTTT. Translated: CAWSGDSLSGSQPQHF.